This is a list of T cell receptor beta chains from one sample in a study of blood T cell repertoires in COVID-19. The repertoire was sequenced with immunoSEQ multiplex PCR; TCRdb's copy has only in-frame clones and lacks some. The profile shows 110,000 or so clones, more than 80% of them singletons. Material: peripheral blood. The source of these receptors is a woman aged 45-59 years with acute or convalescent COVID-19. Each CDR3 is given without its conserved first and last residue. Where a row states a size, it is once, few, many or the class of an expanded clone; other rows omit it.

v_call: TRBV6-5
clone_size: .
j_call: TRBJ2-7
cdr3_aa: ASSPSLGGIYEQY

v_call: TRBV11-2
clone_size: .
j_call: TRBJ1-5
cdr3_aa: ASSFGQGVNQPQH

v_call: TRBV24-1
clone_size: few
j_call: TRBJ1-5
cdr3_aa: ATSDSRGQPQH

v_call: TRBV30
clone_size: once
j_call: TRBJ2-2
cdr3_aa: AWRSAGSTGELF

v_call: TRBV19
clone_size: .
j_call: TRBJ1-2
cdr3_aa: ASSYRLTYRGTEGYT

v_call: TRBV6-5
clone_size: .
j_call: TRBJ2-7
cdr3_aa: ASNPRDRESYEQY

v_call: TRBV27
clone_size: few
j_call: TRBJ1-5
cdr3_aa: ASSRGTGRNQPQH

v_call: TRBV30
clone_size: .
j_call: TRBJ2-5
cdr3_aa: AWSVVGGSETQY

v_call: TRBV4-3
clone_size: few
j_call: TRBJ1-1
cdr3_aa: ASSRNRGVTEAF

v_call: TRBV7-9
clone_size: .
j_call: TRBJ2-5
cdr3_aa: ASSLAGGDQETQY

v_call: TRBV28
clone_size: once
j_call: TRBJ2-2
cdr3_aa: ASSYRGNTGELF

v_call: TRBV30
clone_size: .
j_call: TRBJ1-5
cdr3_aa: AWSGGGDQPQH

v_call: TRBV6-6
clone_size: .
j_call: TRBJ2-5
cdr3_aa: ASSSTSGQETQY

v_call: TRBV5-6
clone_size: .
j_call: TRBJ1-3
cdr3_aa: ASSLGLQGFSGNTIY

v_call: TRBV7-9
clone_size: .
j_call: TRBJ2-6
cdr3_aa: ASSSAGAGANVLT

v_call: TRBV27
clone_size: .
j_call: TRBJ2-7
cdr3_aa: ASSPHAGVEQY

v_call: TRBV6-1
clone_size: .
j_call: TRBJ1-4
cdr3_aa: ASSEAMGQGNEKLF

v_call: TRBV19
clone_size: once
j_call: TRBJ2-3
cdr3_aa: ASRWSGGPSTDTQY

v_call: TRBV24-1
clone_size: .
j_call: TRBJ1-1
cdr3_aa: ATRAGLSTEAF

v_call: TRBV7-2
clone_size: .
j_call: TRBJ1-1
cdr3_aa: ASSPGRLDTEAF

v_call: TRBV19
clone_size: .
j_call: TRBJ1-2
cdr3_aa: ASSFRQVGYGYT

v_call: TRBV28
clone_size: .
j_call: TRBJ1-3
cdr3_aa: ASSFGGTPGNTIY

v_call: TRBV27
clone_size: .
j_call: TRBJ2-7
cdr3_aa: ASSSGTGPYEQY

v_call: TRBV18
clone_size: .
j_call: TRBJ2-7
cdr3_aa: ASSFGRDYEQY

v_call: TRBV30
clone_size: .
j_call: TRBJ2-7
cdr3_aa: AWSKTGRREQY

v_call: TRBV18
clone_size: .
j_call: TRBJ1-1
cdr3_aa: ASSPGLLNTEAF

v_call: TRBV29-1
clone_size: .
j_call: TRBJ1-2
cdr3_aa: SAQVGGDHGYT

v_call: TRBV18
clone_size: once
j_call: TRBJ1-2
cdr3_aa: ASSPPGTGGHGYT

v_call: TRBV7-3
clone_size: .
j_call: TRBJ1-1
cdr3_aa: ASSLGTGNTEAF

v_call: TRBV15
clone_size: .
j_call: TRBJ2-5
cdr3_aa: ATSFIAGNLETQY

v_call: TRBV6-5
clone_size: .
j_call: TRBJ1-1
cdr3_aa: ASSSVPTGTTEAF

v_call: TRBV29-1
clone_size: .
j_call: TRBJ1-2
cdr3_aa: SANLGYGYT

v_call: TRBV12-3/TRBV12-4
clone_size: few
j_call: TRBJ1-2
cdr3_aa: AIQFTQGSGYT

v_call: TRBV6-6
clone_size: .
j_call: TRBJ1-4
cdr3_aa: ASSFQGGPTNEKLF

v_call: TRBV12-5
clone_size: .
j_call: TRBJ2-3
cdr3_aa: ASGAGTGTDTQY

v_call: TRBV12-5
clone_size: .
j_call: TRBJ1-1
cdr3_aa: ASGPSGAGTEAF

v_call: TRBV28
clone_size: few
j_call: TRBJ1-4
cdr3_aa: ASRGNRGDGEKLF

v_call: TRBV28
clone_size: .
j_call: TRBJ1-5
cdr3_aa: ASSSGTYNQPQH

v_call: TRBV6-5
clone_size: .
j_call: TRBJ2-6
cdr3_aa: ASTLAGSGANVLT

v_call: TRBV9
clone_size: .
j_call: TRBJ1-5
cdr3_aa: ASSVTGTANQPQH

v_call: TRBV5-1
clone_size: once
j_call: TRBJ2-3
cdr3_aa: ASSLTTSGTDTQY

v_call: TRBV19
clone_size: .
j_call: TRBJ2-1
cdr3_aa: ASSIDPQNSYNEQF

v_call: TRBV5-4
clone_size: .
j_call: TRBJ2-2
cdr3_aa: ASSLAGGTTGELF

v_call: TRBV18
clone_size: .
j_call: TRBJ1-1
cdr3_aa: ASSPPTDEAF

v_call: TRBV9
clone_size: .
j_call: TRBJ2-7
cdr3_aa: ASSAQGANYEQY

v_call: TRBV19
clone_size: .
j_call: TRBJ1-2
cdr3_aa: ASSTRDTRGSYGYT